One sample yielded the 20 T cell receptor beta chains listed below, sequenced in a study of T cells expressing NK-cell markers. TCRdb re-called the 5' RACE reads and gives one entry per CDR3 protein, without DNA. This table holds roughly 430,000 distinct CDR3 sequences. Sequenced sample: blood T cells: a sorted CD56 or NKG2C T cell subset, CD4+ or CD8+ T cells, or bulk PBMC T cells (not recorded which). The receptors stem from a woman between 18 and 69 years old in good health.

This chain connects TRBV12-3 or TRBV12-4 to TRBJ2-2; the D call of TRBD1 rests on TCRdb alone, since no DNA is present to check it. This CDR3 has 17 residues. The CDR3 loop is CASSSRGRGRDTGELFF.

The chain recombines TRBV11-1 with TRBJ1-2; TCRdb's D call, TRBD1, is unchecked because there is no DNA. Per germline, CDR1 SGHAT and CDR2 FQDESV (reference sequence). This CDR3 comprises 19 residues. The CDR3: CASSSGQGALTPTFYGYTF.

The chain combines TRBV6-5 with TRBJ2-7; the D call from TCRdb, TRBD1, cannot be confirmed without DNA. Germline CDR1 is MNHEY and CDR2 is SVGAGI. The CDR3 contains 14 residues. The CDR3 sequence is CASSYLYGQNEQYF.

The rearrangement links TRBV11-2 to TRBJ2-1; TCRdb names TRBD2, which stays unverified in the absence of DNA. The CDR3 has 16 residues. Germline loops: CDR1 SGHAT, CDR2 FQNNGV. The CDR3 is CASSFSGTSGRRGQFF.

This rearrangement joins TRBV5-1 to TRBJ2-2. Germline V gene sequence: CDR1 SGHRS, CDR2 YFSETQ. The CDR3 runs 14 residues. The CDR3 reads CASRDLANTGELFF.

The rearrangement uses TRBV29-1 and TRBJ2-5; TCRdb indicates TRBD1, and absent DNA this call remains unverified. This CDR3 is built from 13 residues. Germline-derived CDR1 and CDR2 are SQVTM and ANQGSEA. CDR3 amino acids: CSVGDKEQETQYF. Variable domain in full (rest from reference TRBV29-1 and TRBJ2-5): SAVISQKPSRDICQRGTSLTIQCQVDSQVTMMFWYRQQPGQSLTLIATANQGSEATYESGFVIDKFPISRPNLTFSTLTVSNMSPEDSSIYLCSVGDKEQETQYFGPGTRLLVL.

V gene TRBV9 combines with J gene TRBJ2-5; absent DNA, TCRdb's TRBD2 call cannot be checked. This CDR3 is built from 13 residues. From germline, CDR1 is SGDLS and CDR2 YYNGEE. CDR3 loop: CASSARGGETQYF.

J is TRBJ2-1 and V is TRBV11-2; TCRdb's D call of TRBD2 is untestable without DNA. This CDR3 comprises 16 residues. In germline, CDR1 is SGHAT, CDR2 FQNNGV. CDR3 amino acids: CASSSTSGGVGNEQFF. Supplemented by reference TRBV11-2 and TRBJ2-1, the full variable domain reads EAGVAQSPRYKIIEKRQSVAFWCNPISGHATLYWYQQILGQGPKLLIQFQNNGVVDDSQLPKDRFSAERLKGVDSTLKIQPAKLEDSAVYLCASSSTSGGVGNEQFFGPGTRLTVL.

The chain carries TRBV19 and TRBJ2-3; TCRdb indicates TRBD1, and absent DNA this call remains unverified. CDR3 length equals 17 residues. Germline V lookup: CDR1 LNHDA, CDR2 SQIVND (reference sequence). The CDR3: CASSISQWTGSTDTQYF.

CDR3 amino acids: CSASGRSYLSGVEDTQYF. The V gene is TRBV20-1, the J gene TRBJ2-3; as DNA is missing, the TRBD2 call by TCRdb cannot be tested. The CDR3 is made up of 18 amino acids. Germline CDR1 is DFQATT and CDR2 is SNEGSKA (reference sequence).

The chain joins TRBV11-3 to TRBJ2-5; without DNA, the TCRdb call of TRBD2 cannot be checked. Germline CDR1 and CDR2: SGHNT and YENEEA. This CDR3 is built from 12 residues. CDR3 loop: CASSTRGGPQYF.

CDR3 residues: CASSPQGLAGVWETQYF. The chain is built from TRBV7-3 and TRBJ2-5; the TCRdb call, TRBD2, lacks DNA for checking. The germline gives CDR1 SGHTA, CDR2 FQGTGA. The CDR3 covers 17 residues.

This rearrangement joins TRBV7-2 to TRBJ2-1. This CDR3 is 14 amino acids long. Germline lookup yields CDR1 SGHTA and CDR2 FQGNSA. CDR3 in amino acids: CASSLVSSWNEQFF.

This chain connects TRBV7-3 to TRBJ2-1; no DNA is available, so the TRBD2 call from TCRdb remains unchecked. The CDR3 loop spans 15 amino acids. Germline-derived CDR1 and CDR2 are SGHTA and FQGTGA. CDR3 region: CASSFPGLADNEQFF.

This CDR3 is CASSEATRDEQFF. The chain is built from TRBV2 and TRBJ2-1; TCRdb's assignment of TRBD2 cannot be checked, as there is no DNA. Germline V gene data show CDR1 as SNHLY and CDR2 as FYNNEI. The CDR3 is made up of 13 amino acids.

The chain's CDR3 is CASSSYRGRPTDTQYF. The rearrangement joins TRBV28 to TRBJ2-3; the D gene TCRdb calls, TRBD1, cannot be checked with no DNA. The V gene's germline CDR1 is MDHEN and CDR2 SYDVKM. The CDR3 has 16 residues.

The genes are TRBV12-3 or TRBV12-4 and TRBJ2-5; TCRdb designates TRBD1, a call that cannot be tested without DNA. The CDR3 runs 17 residues. CDR3 region: CASSPGSGIRVGETQYF.

This chain connects TRBV20-1 to TRBJ2-5; without DNA, the TCRdb call of TRBD2 cannot be checked. There are 15 residues in the CDR3. Germline V gives CDR1 DFQATT, CDR2 SNEGSKA (reference sequence). The CDR3 region is CSARIPGLAEETQYF.

The rearrangement joins TRBV5-4 to TRBJ2-1; TCRdb returns TRBD2, unconfirmable since there is no DNA. The CDR3 has 16 residues. Per the germline V gene, CDR1 is SGHNT and CDR2 is YYREEE (reference sequence). The CDR3 here is CASSLGLPSGGNEQFF.

The chain carries TRBV5-1 and TRBJ1-1. This CDR3 has 15 residues. Germline CDR1 SGHRS, CDR2 YFSETQ. This CDR3 reads CASSLVGTANTEAFF.